This T cell receptor (beta chain) is from a study of tumor and adjacent non-tumor tissue in lung cancer. As for the study in general: The cohort had about a dozen adenocarcinoma, a couple of squamous cell and 1 small cell patients. Aged roughly 31 to 85 years, patients included about 11 men and roughly 5 women with stage I to III disease.

This clonotype turned up a few times. What it binds is not known. Overall study findings and caveats: Tumor repertoires had a smaller top 100 clone share than normal lung.

The CDR3 has 15 residues. V lost 0 bases, J lost 1 base, and 8 bases lay in between. CDR1 is SGHRS and CDR2 is YFSETQ in the germline V gene. TCRbeta libraries were built with three rounds of nested PCR, modified from ARM-PCR. TCRdb recomputed calls from the multiplex PCR reads with MiXCR, one row per CDR3 protein. Counted here are some 71,000 distinct CDR3 sequences, 72% occurring once; the ten biggest clones make up around 9.6%. The template was RNA from unsorted bulk tissue. Newly diagnosed lung cancer patients had thoracic surgery in China, August–November 2014, without prior chemotherapy. This clonotype originated in a woman between 40 and 55 years old with non-small cell lung cancer. Input material: lung tumor tissue. The rearrangement joins TRBV5-1 to TRBJ2-1; D ambiguous. The CDR3 region has the DNA TGCGCCAGCAGCTTGGCCTCGATGTCCTACAATGAGCAGTTCTTC. Protein sequence: CASSLASMSYNEQFF. The variable domain in full, completed from reference TRBV5-1 and TRBJ2-1, reads KAGVTQTPRYLIKTRGQQVTLSCSPISGHRSVSWYQQTPGQGLQFLFEYFSETQRNKGNFPGRFSGRQFSNSRSEMNVSTLELGDSALYLCASSLASMSYNEQFFGPGTRLTVL.